This TCR beta chain was found in a study of T cell responses to AZD1222 COVID-19 vaccine. Whole-study findings and limits: Clonal diversity may have been underestimated, and the donors were mostly white British, with more females than males. Just six AZD1222 recipients tested seropositive at baseline. The span of vaccine-associated CD4 TCRs extended across spike, with dominance at 160-218 and 743-854. Every sample of the repertoires postdated the peak T cell response.

Libraries were prepared by immunoSEQ multiplex PCR; TCRdb keeps only in-frame clonotypes and omits some of them. The table records some 200,000 clones, about 95% of them present only once. On this clone itself: What it binds is not known.

Trimming left V 0 bases short and J 7 bases short, with 15 bases between. Germline CDR1 and CDR2: LGHNA and YNFKEQ. The CDR3 runs 15 residues. This material consisted of peripheral blood, taken 28 days after the second dose of the MenACWY control vaccine. V gene TRBV4-2 combines with J gene TRBJ1-2; D remains ambiguous. This clonotype was obtained from an adult who received the MenACWY meningococcal vaccine as a control. The CDR3 DNA sequence: TGTGCCAGCAGCCAAGATCTTAATGGAATTCGTGGCTACACCTTC. This translates into CASSQDLNGIRGYTF.